This T cell receptor beta chain was retrieved from a study of blood T cell repertoires in COVID-19. Study-wide background: Some COVID-19 samples were acute and others convalescent; all came from the United States, Italy and Spain.

Germline V CDR1 and CDR2: MNHEY, SMNVEV (reference sequence). The CDR3 loop spans 16 amino acids. The V gene lost 0 bases and the J gene lost 3 bases, with 12 bases spanning the gap. Profiling relied on immunoSEQ multiplex PCR, and the TCRdb table lists in-frame clones only, not all of them. Of some 120,000 clones listed, over 80% are singletons. The J gene is TRBJ1-5, the V gene TRBV27; TRBD1 might be the D (5 bases). Input material: peripheral blood. This sequence was found in a man aged 25 to 45 with acute or convalescent COVID-19. DNA for the CDR3: TGTGCCAGCAGTTTATCAGGGGTTCCCTACAATCAGCCCCAGCATTTT. Its translation is CASSLSGVPYNQPQHF.